This T cell receptor beta chain comes out of a study of shared clonotypes between healthy human individuals. Study-wide background: A donor's plate count was three for CD4 naive and three for CD4 memory; CD8 naive had two and CD8 memory one.

Genomic DNA of every subset was divided equally among multiple immunoSEQ plates. Produced via immunoSEQ multiplex PCR; TCRdb's table is partial and in-frame only. The sample includes more than 400,000 clones, approximately 95% seen only once; the top ten take 0.055% to 0.075%. The J segment lost 2 bases and the V segment lost 5 bases, leaving 4 bases of the junction unmatched. There are 14 residues in the CDR3. Germline assignment: CDR1 SEHNR and CDR2 FQNEAQ (reference sequence). The TCR comes from a woman in her thirties in good health. The chain has TRBV7-9 and TRBJ1-1; TRBD1 aligns across 8 bases. The sequenced sample was naive CD4+ T cells sorted from blood. Noted subset: CD45RA+ positively selected. In DNA, the CDR3 is TGTGCCAGCAGCCAGGACAGGGCCAACACTGAAGCTTTCTTT. This translates into CASSQDRANTEAFF.